This T cell receptor beta chain was sequenced in a study of blood T cell repertoires in COVID-19 (dated by TCRdb to about 2020). Regarding the study in general: Collaborator samples came from the United States, Italy and Spain and covered acute and convalescent phases of COVID-19. The repertoires were released in a freely available public database meant as a resource for research on the immune response to SARS-CoV-2. The material from the prospective study consisted of cDNA or gDNA derived from T cells, B-cell-depleted T cells, or PBMCs. Subjects who had been exposed to COVID-19, were actively infected with it, or had recovered from it provided the deeply sampled blood TCRbeta repertoires that made up the dataset. Samples came from the ongoing ImmuneRACE study (first 160 participants) plus 1,254 subjects from 6 global collaborators. The sample metadata nearly always contained a de-identified subject ID, COVID-19 status, age in years and sex. Where HLA class I and class II types were available, the types were taken from metadata supplied by the sample provider, not from assay-based typing.

As to this clone: The clone's antigen remains unknown. No base-level quality is on record; no much larger clone is a single base apart.

Overall study outcomes, separate from this receptor: The quantity of clinical and demographic metadata differed by source and by participant and was supplied without curation.

TCRbeta CDR3 regions were amplified from genomic DNA using the immunoSEQ Assay, a bias-controlled multiplex PCR. The paper's data handling went like this. Nucleated cell counts per sample were estimated from amplification of reference gene primers within the assay. Sequence reads were collapsed and filtered to measure the absolute abundance of every unique TCRbeta CDR3 rearrangement. For each sample, productive Simpson clonality was calculated as the square root of Simpson's diversity index over productive rearrangements. In its TCRdb copy, this immuneACCESS table keeps in-frame sequences only and misses some clones. Where compared with another copy, unresolved V genes explain less than half of these, and the others have no known cause. The V and J calls and clone size are taken from that table; D and trimming were inferred from the DNA. In all, the sample holds more than 150,000 clones, and approximately 80% of those were seen once. The ten biggest clones cover approximately 10% of the sample.

Each collaborating institution followed its own protocols to collect whole blood in K2EDTA tubes. For TCRbeta analysis, collaborators shipped samples in one of three forms: frozen whole blood, isolated PBMCs, or DNA extracted from either of those sample types. V is trimmed back by 3 bases and J by 7 bases, and the junction contains 6 bases that no gene match accounts for. The cysteine opens and the phenylalanine closes a CDR3 of 14 amino acids. Of all the DNA, just the CDR3 is kept, 42 bases in frame from base 1. Reading the germline V gene gives CDR1 KGHSH and CDR2 LQKENI. The sequence links TRBV18 to TRBJ2-7, with 10 bases in between that match TRBD1. The sequencing sample was made of peripheral blood. This receptor was taken from a woman in her forties or fifties with acute or convalescent COVID-19. The CDR3 here reads CASSPQDRGVEQYF. The DNA is TGTGCCAGCTCACCTCAGGACAGGGGGGTAGAGCAGTACTTC.